The rows below give T cell receptor beta chains drawn from one sample of a study of blood T cells in healthy people across ages. TCRdb reprocessed the 5' RACE reads with MiXCR, giving one entry per CDR3 protein. Of about 970,000 distinct CDR3 sequences listed, roughly half are singletons. Input material: blood. These receptors were collected from an older woman in good health. Both conserved end residues are part of each CDR3. The order of the fields is clone size, J gene, D gene, V gene, CDR3 protein, CDR3 DNA. The D gene is left open where the match is weak. Clone size is shown for a subset of rows, as once, few, many or a class of expanded clone.

size: NA; J: TRBJ1-2; D: TRBD1; V: TRBV30; CDR3: CAWSPGQLPYGYTF; DNA: TGTGCCTGGAGCCCGGGACAGTTACCTTATGGCTACACCTTC
size: many; J: TRBJ2-4; D: TRBD2; V: TRBV7-2; CDR3: CASSLAGGPGHPKNIQYF; DNA: TGTGCCAGCAGTCTAGCGGGAGGGCCAGGTCATCCCAAAAACATTCAGTACTTC
size: medium-sized; J: TRBJ2-1; D: NA; V: TRBV29-1; CDR3: CSVHRDEQFF; DNA: TGCAGCGTTCACAGGGATGAGCAGTTCTTC
size: few; J: TRBJ2-1; D: NA; V: TRBV15; CDR3: CATSRDRQGRSEKTGYNEQFF; DNA: TGTGCCACCAGCAGAGATCGGCAGGGGCGGTCCGAAAAGACCGGTTACAATGAGCAGTTCTTC
size: few; J: TRBJ2-4; D: TRBD2; V: TRBV14; CDR3: CASSQRWGGSYNEQYF; DNA: TGTGCCAGCAGCCAAAGATGGGGGGGATCCTACAATGAGCAGTACTTC
size: few; J: TRBJ2-7; D: TRBD2; V: TRBV10-3; CDR3: CAISSGTSSYEQYF; DNA: TGTGCCATCAGTTCCGGGACTAGCAGCTACGAGCAGTACTTC
size: NA; J: TRBJ1-5; D: NA; V: TRBV29-1; CDR3: CSARTAGRDQPQHF; DNA: TGCAGCGCACGGACGGCAGGTAGGGATCAGCCCCAGCATTTT
size: NA; J: TRBJ1-6; D: NA; V: TRBV28; CDR3: CATTPGGYNSPLHF; DNA: TGTGCCACCACCCCCGGGGGCTATAATTCACCCCTCCACTTT
size: NA; J: TRBJ2-5; D: NA; V: TRBV20-1; CDR3: CSAMLQETQYF; DNA: TGCAGTGCCATGTTGCAAGAGACCCAGTACTTC
size: few; J: TRBJ2-7; D: NA; V: TRBV7-2; CDR3: CASSFFALYEQYF; DNA: TGTGCCAGCAGCTTTTTTGCGCTCTACGAGCAGTACTTC
size: NA; J: TRBJ1-4; D: NA; V: TRBV28; CDR3: CASSLGTNEKLFF; DNA: TGTGCCAGCAGCCTAGGGACTAATGAAAAACTGTTTTTT
size: NA; J: TRBJ2-1; D: TRBD2; V: TRBV30; CDR3: CAWSGGGLAVFNEQFF; DNA: TGTGCCTGGAGTGGGGGGGGACTAGCGGTCTTCAATGAGCAGTTCTTC
size: few; J: TRBJ2-1; D: NA; V: TRBV18; CDR3: CASSPPAGLREQFF; DNA: TGTGCCAGCTCACCACCTGCAGGTTTGCGTGAGCAGTTCTTC
size: few; J: TRBJ2-7; D: TRBD1; V: TRBV11-2; CDR3: CASSRDRVWFYEQYF; DNA: TGTGCCAGCAGCCGCGACAGGGTGTGGTTTTACGAGCAGTACTTC
size: NA; J: TRBJ2-7; D: NA; V: TRBV30; CDR3: CAWSVDRTAYEQYF; DNA: TGTGCCTGGAGTGTTGACCGGACAGCGTACGAGCAGTACTTC